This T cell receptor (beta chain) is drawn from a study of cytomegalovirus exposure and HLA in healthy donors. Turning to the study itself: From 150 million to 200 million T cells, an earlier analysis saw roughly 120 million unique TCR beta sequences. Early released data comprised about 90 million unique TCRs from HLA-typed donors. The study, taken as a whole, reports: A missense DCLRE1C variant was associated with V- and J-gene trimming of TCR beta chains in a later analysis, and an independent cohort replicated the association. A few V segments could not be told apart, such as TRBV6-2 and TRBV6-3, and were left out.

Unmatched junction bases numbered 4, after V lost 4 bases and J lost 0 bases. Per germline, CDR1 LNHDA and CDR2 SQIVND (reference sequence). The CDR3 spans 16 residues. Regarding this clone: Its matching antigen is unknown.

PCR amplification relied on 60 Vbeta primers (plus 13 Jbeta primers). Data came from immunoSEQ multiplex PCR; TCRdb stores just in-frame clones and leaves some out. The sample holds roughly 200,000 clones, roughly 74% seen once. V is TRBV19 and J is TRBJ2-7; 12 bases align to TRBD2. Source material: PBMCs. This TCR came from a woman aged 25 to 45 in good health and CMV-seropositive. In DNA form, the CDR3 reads TGTGCCAGTAGTACGGGACTAGCGGGCGGCTCCTACGAGCAGTACTTC. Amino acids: CASSTGLAGGSYEQYF.